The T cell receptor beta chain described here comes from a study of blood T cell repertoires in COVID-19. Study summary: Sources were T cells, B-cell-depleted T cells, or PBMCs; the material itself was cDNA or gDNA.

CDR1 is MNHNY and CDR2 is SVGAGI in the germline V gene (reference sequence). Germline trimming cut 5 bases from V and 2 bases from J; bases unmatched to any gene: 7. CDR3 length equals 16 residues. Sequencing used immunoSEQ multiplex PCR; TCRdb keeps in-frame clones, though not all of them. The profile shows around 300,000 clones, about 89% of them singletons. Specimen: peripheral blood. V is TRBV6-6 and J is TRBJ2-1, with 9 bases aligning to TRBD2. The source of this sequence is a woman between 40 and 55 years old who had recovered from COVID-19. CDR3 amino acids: CASSRTTSGAYNEQFF. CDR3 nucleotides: TGTGCCAGCAGTCGAACGACTAGCGGAGCCTACAATGAGCAGTTCTTC.